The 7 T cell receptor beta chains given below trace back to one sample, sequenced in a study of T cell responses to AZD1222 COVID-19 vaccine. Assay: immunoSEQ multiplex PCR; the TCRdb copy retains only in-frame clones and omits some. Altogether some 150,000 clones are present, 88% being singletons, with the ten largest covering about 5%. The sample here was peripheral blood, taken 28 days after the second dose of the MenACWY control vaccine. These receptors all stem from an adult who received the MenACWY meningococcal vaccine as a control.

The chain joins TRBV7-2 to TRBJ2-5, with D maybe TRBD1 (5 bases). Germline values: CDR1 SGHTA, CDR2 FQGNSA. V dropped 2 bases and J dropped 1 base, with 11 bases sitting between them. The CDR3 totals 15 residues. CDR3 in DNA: TGTGCCAGCAGCTTAATGGGGCAGGTCCAAGAGACCCAGTACTTC. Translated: CASSLMGQVQETQYF.

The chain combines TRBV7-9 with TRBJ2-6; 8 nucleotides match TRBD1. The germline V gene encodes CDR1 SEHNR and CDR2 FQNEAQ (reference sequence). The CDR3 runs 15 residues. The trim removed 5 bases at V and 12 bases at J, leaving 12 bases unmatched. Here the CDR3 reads CASSEAGGSFSVLTF. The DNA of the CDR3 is TGTGCCAGCAGCGAAGCAGGGGGCTCCTTCTCCGTCCTGACTTTC.

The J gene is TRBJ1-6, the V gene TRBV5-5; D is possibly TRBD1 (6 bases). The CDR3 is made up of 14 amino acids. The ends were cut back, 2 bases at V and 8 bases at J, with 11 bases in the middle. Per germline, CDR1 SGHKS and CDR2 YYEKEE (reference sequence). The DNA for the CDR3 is TGTGCCAGCAGCTTTCAGGGGCACGATTCACCCCTCCACTTT. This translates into CASSFQGHDSPLHF.

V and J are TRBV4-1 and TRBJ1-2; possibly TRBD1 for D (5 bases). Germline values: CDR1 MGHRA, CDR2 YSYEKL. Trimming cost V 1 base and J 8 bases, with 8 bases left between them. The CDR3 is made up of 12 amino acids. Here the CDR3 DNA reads TGCGCCAGCAGCCAAGTGTGGGGGGGCTACACCTTC. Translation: CASSQVWGGYTF.

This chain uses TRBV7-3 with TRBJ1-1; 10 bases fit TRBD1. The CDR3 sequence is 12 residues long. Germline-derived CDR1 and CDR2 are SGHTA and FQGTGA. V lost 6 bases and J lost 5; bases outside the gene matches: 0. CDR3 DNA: TGTGCCAGCAGGGGACAGGGGACTGAAGCTTTCTTT. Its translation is CASRGQGTEAFF.

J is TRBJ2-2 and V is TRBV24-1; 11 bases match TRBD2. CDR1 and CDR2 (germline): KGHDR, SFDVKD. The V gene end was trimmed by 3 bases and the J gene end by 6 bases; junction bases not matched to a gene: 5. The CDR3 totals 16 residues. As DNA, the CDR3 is TGTGCCACCAGTGATAGAGTTAGCGGGGGGGCCGGGGAGCTGTTTTTT. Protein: CATSDRVSGGAGELFF.

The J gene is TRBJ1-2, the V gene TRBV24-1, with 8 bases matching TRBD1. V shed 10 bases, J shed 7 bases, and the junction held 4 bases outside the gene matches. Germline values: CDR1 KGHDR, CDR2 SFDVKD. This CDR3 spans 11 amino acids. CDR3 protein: CATSTGVGYTF. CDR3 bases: TGTGCCACGTCGACAGGGGTTGGCTACACCTTC.